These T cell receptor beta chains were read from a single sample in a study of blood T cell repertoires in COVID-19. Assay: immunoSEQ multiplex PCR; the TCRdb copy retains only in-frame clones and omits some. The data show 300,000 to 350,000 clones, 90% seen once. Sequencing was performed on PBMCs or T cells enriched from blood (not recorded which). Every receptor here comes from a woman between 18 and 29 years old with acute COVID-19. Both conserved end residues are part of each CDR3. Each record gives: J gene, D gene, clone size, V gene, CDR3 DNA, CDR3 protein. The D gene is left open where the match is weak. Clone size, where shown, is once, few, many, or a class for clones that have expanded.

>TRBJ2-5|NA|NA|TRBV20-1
TGCAGTGCTAGTACCGCGGGGCAGCTTAAGGTTGAGACCCAGTACTTC
CSASTAGQLKVETQYF
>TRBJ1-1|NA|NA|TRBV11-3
TGTGCCAGCAGTATGACAAGAAAGAACACTGAAGCTTTCTTT
CASSMTRKNTEAFF
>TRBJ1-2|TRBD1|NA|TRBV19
TGTGCCAGTAGTAAGGGACAGCCCTATGGCTACACCTTC
CASSKGQPYGYTF
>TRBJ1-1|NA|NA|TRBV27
TGTGCCAGCAGTTCCCTGGGGGGGAACACTGAAGCTTTCTTT
CASSSLGGNTEAFF
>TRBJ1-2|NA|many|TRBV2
TGTGCCAGCACACAGGAGGGATTCGGCTATGGCTACACCTTC
CASTQEGFGYGYTF
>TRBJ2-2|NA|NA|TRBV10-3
TGTGCCATCAGTGAGACACAGGAGCTGTTTTTT
CAISETQELFF
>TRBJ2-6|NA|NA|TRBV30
TGTGCCTGGAGTCCACACTCTGGGGCCAACGTCCTGACTTTC
CAWSPHSGANVLTF
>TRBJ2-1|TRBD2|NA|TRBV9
TGTGCCAGCAGCGTAGGGGGGGACTATTTATATGAGCAGTTCTTC
CASSVGGDYLYEQFF
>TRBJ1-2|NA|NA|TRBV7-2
TGTGCCAGCAGCTTTATGGTGGGGCGTGTGTATGGCTACACCTTC
CASSFMVGRVYGYTF
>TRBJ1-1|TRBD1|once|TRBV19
TGTGCCGGACAGGGGGCAGGTGAAGCTTTCTTT
CAGQGAGEAFF
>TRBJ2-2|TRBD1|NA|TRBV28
TGTGCCAGCAGTTTAGTAGGGACAGCGAACACCGGGGAGCTGTTTTTT
CASSLVGTANTGELFF
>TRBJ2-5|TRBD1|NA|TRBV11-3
TGTGCCAGCAGCTTAGCCCAGAAGGGGGCCAGTGACGAGACCCAGTACTTC
CASSLAQKGASDETQYF
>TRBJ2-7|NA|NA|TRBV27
TGTGCCAGCAGTTTAGGACTAACCTACGAGCAGTACTTC
CASSLGLTYEQYF
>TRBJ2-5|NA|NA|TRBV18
TGTGCCAGCTCACCAACGATGGCTAGCAGTGAGACCCAGTACTTC
CASSPTMASSETQYF
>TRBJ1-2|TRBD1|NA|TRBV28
TGTGCCAGCAGGTTACTTACAGGGGAATATGGCTACACCTTC
CASRLLTGEYGYTF
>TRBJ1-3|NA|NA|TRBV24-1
TGTGCCACCATGGACAGCTCTGGAAACACCATATATTTT
CATMDSSGNTIYF
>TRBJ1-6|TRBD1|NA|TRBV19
TGTGCCAGCCTACAGGACAGGAGTTCCTATAATTCACCCCTCCACTTT
CASLQDRSSYNSPLHF
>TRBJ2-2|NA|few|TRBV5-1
TGCGCCAGTGCACAGGGAATGACGGCCGGGGAGCTGTTTTTT
CASAQGMTAGELFF
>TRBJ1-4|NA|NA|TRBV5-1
TGCGCCAGCAGCTTGAGGGAGGGGGAAAAACTGTTTTTT
CASSLREGEKLFF
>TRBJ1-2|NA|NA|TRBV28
TGTGCCAGCAGCCCACGGGGTGGACAGAACTATGGCTACACCTTC
CASSPRGGQNYGYTF
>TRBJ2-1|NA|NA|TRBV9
TGTGCCAGCAGCTCATCCAGGGGGGCCTACAATGAGCAGTTCTTC
CASSSSRGAYNEQFF
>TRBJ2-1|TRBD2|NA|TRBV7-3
TGTGCCAGCAGCACCGCCGCTAGGACTAGCGGATACAATGAGCAGTTCTTC
CASSTAARTSGYNEQFF
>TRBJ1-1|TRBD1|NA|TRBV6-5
TGTGCCAGCAGTTACTCGGACAGGGCCCCTGAAGCTTTCTTT
CASSYSDRAPEAFF
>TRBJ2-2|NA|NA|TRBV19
TGTGCCAGTAGTGGGCTCTTGGGTACCGGGGAGCTGTTTTTT
CASSGLLGTGELFF
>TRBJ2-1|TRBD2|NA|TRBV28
TGTGCCAGCAGCACACTAGCGGGGGGTCTTAGTGAGCAGTTCTTC
CASSTLAGGLSEQFF
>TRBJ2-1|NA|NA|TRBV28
TGTGCCAGCAGTTGGAGGAGGGCCGGGGAGCAGTTCTTC
CASSWRRAGEQFF
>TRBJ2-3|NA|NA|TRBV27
TGTGCCAGCAGTTTATCCCTCCCAGATACGCAGTATTTT
CASSLSLPDTQYF
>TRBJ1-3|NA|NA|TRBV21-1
TGTGCTACAAGGGAGGGAGAGAGGGGCTCTGGAAACACCATATATTTT
CATREGERGSGNTIYF
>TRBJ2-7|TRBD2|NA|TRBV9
TGTGCCAGCAGCGTAGTAGCGGGGGGATCCTCCTACGAGCAGTACTTC
CASSVVAGGSSYEQYF
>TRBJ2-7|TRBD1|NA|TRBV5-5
TGTGCCAGCAGCTTGGGGGACAGGCCTTACGAGCAGTACTTC
CASSLGDRPYEQYF
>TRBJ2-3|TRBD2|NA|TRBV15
TGTGCCACCAGCAGAGTAGGAACTAGCGCAATAAGCACAGATACGCAGTATTTT
CATSRVGTSAISTDTQYF
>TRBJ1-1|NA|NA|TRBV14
TGTGCCAGCAGCCTGTGGGGAGTTGAAGCTTTCTTT
CASSLWGVEAFF
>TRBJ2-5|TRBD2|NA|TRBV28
TGTGCCAGCAGAACGAGCGGGAGTAGGGAGACCCAGTACTTC
CASRTSGSRETQYF
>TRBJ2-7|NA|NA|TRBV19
TGTGCCAGTAGTCCCCCTCCGAGCGGGCTCCACTACGAGCAGTACTTC
CASSPPPSGLHYEQYF
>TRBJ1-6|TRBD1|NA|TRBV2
TGTGCCAGCGGAGCGGACAGGAATAATTCACCCCTCCACTTT
CASGADRNNSPLHF
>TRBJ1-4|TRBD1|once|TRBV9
TGTGCCAGCAGCGCCCGACAGCAGGGGGTGGGTGAAAAACTGTTTTTT
CASSARQQGVGEKLFF
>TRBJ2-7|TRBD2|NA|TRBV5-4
TGTGCCAGCAGTCCGGGACTAGCGGGAGTAGGGTCCTACGAGCAGTACTTC
CASSPGLAGVGSYEQYF
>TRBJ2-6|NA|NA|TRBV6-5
TGTGCCAGCAGTTACTCGACTAATGGGGCCAACGTCCTGACTTTC
CASSYSTNGANVLTF
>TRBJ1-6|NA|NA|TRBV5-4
TGTGCCAGCAGCTTGGCCCCTACAGGGACCAATTCACCCCTCCACTTT
CASSLAPTGTNSPLHF
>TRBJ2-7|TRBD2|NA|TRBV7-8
TGTGCCAGCAGCTCCTGGACTAGCGGGAGGTCTTCCTACGAGCAGTACTTC
CASSSWTSGRSSYEQYF
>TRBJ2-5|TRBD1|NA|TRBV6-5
TGTGCCAGCAGTCGACAGGGGGCCATACAAGAGACCCAGTACTTC
CASSRQGAIQETQYF
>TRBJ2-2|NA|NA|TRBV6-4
TGTGCCAGCAGTGAGCAAGGCGGCACGAACACCGGGGAGCTGTTTTTT
CASSEQGGTNTGELFF
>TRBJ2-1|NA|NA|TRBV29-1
TGCAGCGTTAGAGGGGGGGACACCACCCTACGGAGCTCCTACAATGAGCAGTTCTTC
CSVRGGDTTLRSSYNEQFF
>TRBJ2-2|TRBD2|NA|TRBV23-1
TGCGCCAGCTGCGAACGGCGACTAGCGGGAGGAAGGGTGTACACCGGGGAGCTGTTTTTT
CASCERRLAGGRVYTGELFF
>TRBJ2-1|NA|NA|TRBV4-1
TGCGCCAGCAGCCAAGATTGGGGTCCGGCGGGACGGAATGAGCAGTTCTTC
CASSQDWGPAGRNEQFF